This entry describes one T cell receptor beta chain. Method: immunoSEQ multiplex PCR; TCRdb's copy keeps in-frame clones and lacks some. The sample lists 110,000 or so clones, roughly 89% occurring once. This sample is part of a study of control samples from healthy donors and cancer patients. CDR1 LGHDT and CDR2 YNNKEL come from the germline V gene (reference sequence). The CDR3 length is 16 residues. V was shortened by 0 bases and J by 4 bases, with 13 bases between the two germline ends. This clonotype was sampled from a woman aged 50 to 65 in good health. The sample was blood. The chain joins TRBV3-1 (or the pseudogene TRBV3-2) to TRBJ2-1, with D possibly called TRBD1 or TRBD2 (5 bases each). CDR3 coding DNA: TGTGCCAGCAGCCAAGATCCCGGGGCTAGGTACAATGAGCAGTTCTTC. It specifies CASSQDPGARYNEQFF.